A single sample gave rise to the 13 T cell receptor beta chains below, sequenced in a study of beta chain features in type 1 diabetes listed by TCRdb under 2018. Library prep was done by the immunoSEQ multiplex PCR assay. The entire amount of isolated RNA was reverse transcribed using the High Capacity cDNA Reverse Transcription Kit, so the sequenced TCRB transcripts were expressed ones. TCRdb limited this immuneACCESS table to in-frame rearrangements with V and J called. A share of clones is missing; checked studies link under half to unresolved V genes, and the rest is unexplained. For this sample there are about 210,000 clones; approximately 10% appear just once. Clones ranked in the top ten supply over 1% of the sample. Sequencing was carried out using central memory CD4+ T cells from blood. Every receptor here comes from a man between 18 and 29 years old in good health.

This clone was observed a handful of times. At one end, the junction sequence differs from germline, possibly due to a read error. This sequence joins TRBV4-1 and TRBJ2-7; D is uncertain. CDR1 is MGHRA, CDR2 YSYEKL, per germline. This CDR3 contains 13 residues. The CDR3 is CASSQRGVGEQYF. The CDR3 coding sequence is TGTGCCAGCAGCCAGCGAGGTGTTGGCGAGCAGTACTTC.

This clone was observed a few times. At the DNA level, this CDR3 is encoded by other sequences in the same sample as well. The gene calls are TRBV27 and TRBJ1-1; D might be TRBD1 (5 bases). CDR3 length: 13 residues. Trimming shortened V by 2 bases and J by 3 bases, and 7 bases separated the two germline ends. In germline, CDR1 is MNHEY, CDR2 SMNVEV (reference sequence). The CDR3 here is CASSLVRDTEAFF. CDR3 DNA: TGTGCCAGCAGTTTAGTCAGGGACACTGAAGCTTTCTTT.

This chain joins TRBV5-6 and TRBJ2-5; unclear D gene. V lost 2 bases to trimming and J lost 5 bases, with 10 bases between them. CDR3 length: 13 residues. Germline CDR1 and CDR2: SGHDT and YYEEEE. The CDR3 coding sequence is TGTGCCAGCAGCTTCCTAGGGTTGGAGACCCAGTACTTC. Translated: CASSFLGLETQYF.

This rearrangement joins TRBV5-6 to TRBJ2-1, with 10 bases that match TRBD2. In germline, CDR1 is SGHDT, CDR2 YYEEEE. J lost 4 bases, V lost 2 bases, and 9 bases had no gene match. The length of the CDR3 is 17 residues. Written as DNA, the CDR3 is TGTGCCAGCAGCTTTAGTCCCTCTAGCGGGAGTTACAATGAGCAGTTCTTC. This translates into CASSFSPSSGSYNEQFF.

J is TRBJ2-4 and V is TRBV9, with TRBD1 as a possible D gene (7 bases). The CDR3 sequence is 15 residues long. Germline V gene sequence: CDR1 SGDLS, CDR2 YYNGEE. The V and J ends lost 0 bases and 7 bases respectively, with 14 bases between them. DNA for the CDR3: TGTGCCAGCAGCGTAGAGGCCAGGGGGACTAACATTCAGTACTTC. Its translation: CASSVEARGTNIQYF.

The V call is TRBV12-5, the J call TRBJ2-1; unclear D gene. V dropped 0 bases and J dropped 6 bases, with 0 bases sitting between them. Looked up from germline, CDR1 is LGHNT and CDR2 is FRNRAP. The CDR3 contains 11 residues. In nucleotides, the CDR3 is TGTGCTAGTGGTTTGGTCAATGAGCAGTTCTTC. Encoded protein: CASGLVNEQFF.

This clone was seen many times. The gene calls are TRBV12-5 and TRBJ1-1, with TRBD1 identical over 7 bases. The junction had 6 bases not matched to a gene; V was cut back by 4 bases and J by 4 bases. The germline V gene encodes CDR1 LGHNT and CDR2 FRNRAP. This CDR3 is built from 14 residues. The CDR3 reads CASGWTGVRTEAFF. CDR3 nucleotide sequence: TGTGCTAGTGGTTGGACAGGAGTCCGCACTGAAGCTTTCTTT. The full variable domain, rest sourced from reference TRBV12-5 and TRBJ1-1, is DARVTQTPRHKVTEMGQEVTMRCQPILGHNTVFWYRQTMMQGLELLAYFRNRAPLDDSGMPKDRFSAEMPDATLATLKIQPSEPRDSAVYFCASGWTGVRTEAFFGQGTRLTVV.

V usage is TRBV19 and J usage is TRBJ2-7; 8 bases are a match to TRBD1. This CDR3 region has 14 residues. The V gene end was trimmed by 6 bases and the J gene end by 0 bases; junction bases not matched to a gene: 4. CDR1 LNHDA and CDR2 SQIVND come from the germline V gene (reference sequence). The CDR3 nucleotides are TGTGCCAGTAGCCTCACAGGGGGCTCCTACGAGCAGTACTTC. This gives the protein CASSLTGGSYEQYF. The variable domain in full, with the rest retrieved from reference TRBV19 and TRBJ2-7, is DGGITQSPKYLFRKEGQNVTLSCEQNLNHDAMYWYRQDPGQGLRLIYYSQIVNDFQKGDIAEGYSVSREKKESFPLTVTSAQKNPTAFYLCASSLTGGSYEQYFGPGTRLTVT.

The V gene is TRBV18, the J gene TRBJ2-3, with D possibly being TRBD2 (6 bases). Per germline, CDR1 KGHSH and CDR2 LQKENI. Trimming removed 6 bases from V and 2 bases from J, with 12 bases in between. CDR3 length equals 14 residues. CDR3: CASSLSGFTDTQYF. DNA of the CDR3: TGTGCCAGCTCGTTAAGCGGGTTCACAGATACGCAGTATTTT.

This clone was found a few times. CDR3 residues: CASKRQVENYEQYF. CDR3 DNA: TGTGCCAGCAAGCGACAGGTGGAGAACTACGAGCAGTACTTC. This chain uses TRBV7-2 with TRBJ2-7, with D possibly being TRBD1 (6 bases). The germline V gene encodes CDR1 SGHTA and CDR2 FQGNSA. Trimming cost V 7 bases and J 3 bases, with 16 bases left between them. This CDR3 is built from 14 residues.

This clone was counted between two and nine times. As DNA, the CDR3 is TGTGCCAGCAGCCAACGTAGCGAGCGGCCCAATGAGCAGTTCTTC. This codes for CASSQRSERPNEQFF. The rearrangement uses TRBV4-2 and TRBJ2-1; D might be TRBD2 (5 bases). V dropped 2 bases and J dropped 6 bases, with 14 bases sitting between them. The CDR3 consists of 15 residues. CDR1 and CDR2 from the germline V gene are LGHNA and YNFKEQ.

The CDR3 reads CSVAEGWDEQYF. The CDR3, as DNA: TGCAGCGTTGCAGAGGGCTGGGACGAGCAGTACTTC. The V call is TRBV29-1, the J call TRBJ2-7, with a weak D call TRBD2 (5 bases). The length of the CDR3 is 12 residues. V was trimmed by 4 bases and J by 5 bases, leaving 12 bases between them. Germline lookup yields CDR1 SQVTM and CDR2 ANQGSEA.

The chain couples TRBV30 to TRBJ2-2, with D possibly matching TRBD2 (5 bases). Germline CDR1 is GTSNPN and CDR2 is SVGIG (reference sequence). This CDR3 region has 16 residues. V gave up 0 bases and J gave up 4 bases, with 15 bases separating them. CDR3 region: CAWSVLSGSGTGELFF. In DNA, the CDR3 is TGTGCCTGGAGTGTACTGTCGGGGAGCGGCACCGGGGAGCTGTTTTTT.